Described below is a single T cell receptor (beta chain) sequence and its context. What it binds is not known. The PCR was carried out with 60 Vbeta primers and 13 Jbeta primers. The table came from immunoSEQ multiplex PCR; TCRdb's copy has only in-frame clones and leaves some out. Here the sample spans about 98,000 clones, more than 60% being singletons. CDR1 and CDR2 (germline): MNHNY, SVGAGI (reference sequence). V gave up 2 bases and J gave up 2 bases, with 10 bases separating them. CDR3 length: 14 amino acids. This record comes from a study of cytomegalovirus exposure and HLA in healthy donors. Findings of the study overall: Excluded were some V segments that proved indistinguishable, including TRBV6-2 and TRBV6-3.

V gene TRBV6-6 combines with J gene TRBJ2-7; weak D call: TRBD1 (5 bases). The TCR sequence derives from a man in his 60s in good health and CMV-seropositive. The sample comprised PBMCs. This CDR3 reads CASSYGQGPYEQYF. The DNA for the CDR3 is TGTGCCAGCAGTTACGGCCAGGGTCCCTACGAGCAGTACTTC.